One sample yielded the 11 T cell receptor beta chains listed below, sequenced in a study of T cells in localized non-small cell lung cancer. Only in-frame clones appear in the TCRdb table, and some are missing; sequencing was by immunoSEQ multiplex PCR. The data contain over 50,000 clones, 65% to 85% of them singletons. This sample comprised peripheral blood mononuclear cells, obtained before any cancer treatment. These receptors were obtained from a man between 40 and 70 years old with stage III lung adenocarcinoma.

V gene TRBV2 combines with J gene TRBJ1-1, with 9 nucleotides matching TRBD1. The CDR3 covers 15 residues. Trimming cost V 2 bases and J 7 bases; bases outside gene matches: 8. CDR1 and CDR2 (germline): SNHLY, FYNNEI. CDR3 in DNA: TGTGCCAGCAGTGAACAACTTACAGGGGGCATTGAAGCTTTCTTT. As protein: CASSEQLTGGIEAFF.

This chain joins TRBV19 and TRBJ1-3; D is unresolved. The CDR3 spans 14 residues. V lost 3 bases to trimming and J lost 2 bases, with 8 bases between them. Germline CDR1 reads LNHDA; CDR2 reads SQIVND (reference sequence). The CDR3 sequence is CASSISGTGNTIYF. CDR3 nucleotides: TGTGCCAGTAGTATTTCGGGGACTGGAAACACCATATATTTT.

The J gene is TRBJ2-2, the V gene TRBV7-3; the D gene is possibly TRBD2 (6 bases). The CDR3 is 15 residues long. Germline CDR1 SGHTA, CDR2 FQGTGA. V lost 2 bases, J lost 1 base, and 8 bases lay in between. The CDR3 sequence: CASSLVSGNTGELFF. In nucleotides, the CDR3 is TGTGCCAGCAGCTTAGTTAGCGGGAACACCGGGGAGCTGTTTTTT.

The rearrangement uses TRBV11-2 and TRBJ1-1; D may be TRBD1 (6 bases). There are 12 residues in the CDR3. The germline V and J ends were trimmed by 1 base and 11 bases, with 11 bases remaining between them. Germline V gives CDR1 SGHAT, CDR2 FQNNGV. In DNA form, the CDR3 reads TGTGCCAGCAGCTTAGGTCAGGGGCCGGCTTTCTTT. Translation gives CASSLGQGPAFF.

The chain recombines TRBV30 with TRBJ1-1; perhaps TRBD1 as D (5 bases). Germline CDR1 reads GTSNPN; CDR2 reads SVGIG (reference sequence). Trimming stripped 3 bases from V and 5 bases from J, with 16 bases between. The CDR3 spans 14 residues. DNA of the CDR3: TGTGCCTGGAGATCGGGCAGGGCGACAACTGAAGCTTTCTTT. It encodes CAWRSGRATTEAFF.

This clone occurred a few times. The chain joins TRBV4-3 to TRBJ2-7; either TRBD1 or TRBD2 may fit D (5 bases each). CDR1 and CDR2 (germline): LGHNA, YSLEER. This CDR3 comprises 14 residues. Between the trimmed V and J ends, which lost 4 bases and 4 bases, there was a span of 14 bases. CDR3 DNA sequence: TGCGCCAGCAGCCGAGGGACGGGTTGGTACGAGCAGTACTTC. Amino acid sequence: CASSRGTGWYEQYF.

The V and J genes are TRBV10-3 and TRBJ1-2, with a possible D match to TRBD1 (5 bases). Trimming pared 0 bases from V and 8 bases from J, leaving 19 bases between. Germline-derived CDR1 and CDR2 are ENHRY and SYGVKD. The CDR3 loop spans 16 amino acids. CDR3 amino acids: CAISESGAGARGGYTF. CDR3 sequence (DNA): TGTGCCATCAGTGAGTCCGGGGCCGGTGCACGTGGGGGCTACACCTTC.

The chain couples TRBV7-2 to TRBJ2-5, with D possibly being TRBD2 (7 bases). V lost 2 bases and J 3 bases, leaving 10 bases between the germline ends. CDR3 length: 14 residues. In germline, CDR1 is SGHTA, CDR2 FQGNSA. The CDR3 here is CASSLWGGEETQYF. CDR3 sequence (DNA): TGTGCCAGCAGCTTATGGGGGGGCGAAGAGACCCAGTACTTC.

J is TRBJ2-7 and V is TRBV6-1, with TRBD1 identical over 7 bases. The CDR3 sequence is 15 residues long. CDR1 MNHNS and CDR2 SASEGT come from the germline V gene. Germline trimming cut 3 bases from V and 3 bases from J; bases unmatched to any gene: 8. CDR3 amino acids: CASSDPPRGHYEQYF. The CDR3, as DNA: TGTGCCAGCAGTGATCCACCGAGGGGGCACTACGAGCAGTACTTC.

This rearrangement joins TRBV5-6 to TRBJ2-3; 7 bases line up with TRBD1. CDR1 SGHDT and CDR2 YYEEEE come from the germline V gene. V trimming: 4 bases; J trimming: 3 bases; junction bases outside the gene matches: 5. The CDR3 runs to 14 residues. The CDR3 loop reads CASSKGQPTDTQYF. CDR3 DNA sequence: TGTGCCAGCAGCAAGGGACAGCCAACAGATACGCAGTATTTT.

This clone has a single count. DNA of the CDR3: TGTGCCAGCTCACCAGGGTTTAACACCGGGGAGCTGTTTTTT. It specifies CASSPGFNTGELFF. This chain joins TRBV18 and TRBJ2-2, with unresolved D. The germline CDR1 and CDR2 sequences are KGHSH and LQKENI. V was clipped by 2 bases and J by 2 bases, with 6 bases between them. This CDR3 contains 14 residues.